A single count supports the clone carrying this T cell receptor (beta chain). Its target is unknown. The germline V gene encodes CDR1 SGHRS and CDR2 YFSETQ. Trimming took 0 bases from V and 4 from J, leaving 10 bases between them. The CDR3 contains 14 residues. The data were taken from a study of cytomegalovirus exposure and HLA in healthy donors. Notes on the study in general: For most TCR beta V segments, an earlier analysis put the productive rate at about 90% or about 30% of the time. Later analysis reportedly placed an Asian-associated ancestry cluster below the roughly 680-donor mean in N-insertions. A later analysis linked a missense variant in DCLRE1C to the trimming of TCR beta V and J genes. Overall, under 200 TCR beta chains were annotated as cytomegalovirus-associated.

PCR primers comprised 60 Vbeta and 13 Jbeta primers. Only in-frame clones appear in the TCRdb table, and some are missing; sequencing was by immunoSEQ multiplex PCR. Seen here are approximately 100,000 clones, around 75% observed once, and the top ten hold 2.5% to 3%. This TCR came from a male donor in good health and CMV-seropositive. What was sequenced was PBMCs. This chain uses TRBV5-1 with TRBJ1-2; D is uncertain. This CDR3 reads CASSLEPGAYGYTF. The CDR3 bases are TGCGCCAGCAGCTTGGAACCGGGTGCCTATGGCTACACCTTC.